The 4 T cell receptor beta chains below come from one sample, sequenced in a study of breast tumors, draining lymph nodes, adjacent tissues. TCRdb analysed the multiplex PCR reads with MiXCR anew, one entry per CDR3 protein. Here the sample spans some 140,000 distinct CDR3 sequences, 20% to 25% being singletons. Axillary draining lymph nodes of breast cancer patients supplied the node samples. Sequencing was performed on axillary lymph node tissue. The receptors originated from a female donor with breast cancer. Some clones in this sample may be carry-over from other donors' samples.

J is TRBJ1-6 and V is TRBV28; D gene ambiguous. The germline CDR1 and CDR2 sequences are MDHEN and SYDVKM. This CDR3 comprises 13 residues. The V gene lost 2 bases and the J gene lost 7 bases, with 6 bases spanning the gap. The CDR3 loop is CASSLLTNSPLHF. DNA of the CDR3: TGTGCCAGCAGTTTACTGACGAATTCACCCCTCCACTTT.

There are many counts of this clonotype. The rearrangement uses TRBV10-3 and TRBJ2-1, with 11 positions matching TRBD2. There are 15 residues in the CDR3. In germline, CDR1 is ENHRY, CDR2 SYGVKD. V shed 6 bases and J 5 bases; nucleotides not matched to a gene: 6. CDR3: CAISPGLAANNEQFF. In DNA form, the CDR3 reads TGTGCCATCAGCCCGGGACTAGCGGCGAACAATGAGCAGTTCTTC.

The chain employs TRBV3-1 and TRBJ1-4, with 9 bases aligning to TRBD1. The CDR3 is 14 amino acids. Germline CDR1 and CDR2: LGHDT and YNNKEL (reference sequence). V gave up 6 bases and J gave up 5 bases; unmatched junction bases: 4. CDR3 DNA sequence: TGTGCCAGCAGAACCGGGACAGGGAATGAAAAACTGTTTTTT. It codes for CASRTGTGNEKLFF.

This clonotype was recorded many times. CDR3 nucleotide sequence: TGTGCCAGCAGCCCGAGGGAGGGGAACTTCTACGAGCAGTACTTC. Translating gives CASSPREGNFYEQYF. The rearrangement links TRBV7-9 to TRBJ2-7; 7 nucleotides align to TRBD2. V shed 5 bases, J shed 3 bases, and the junction held 10 bases outside the gene matches. The CDR3 loop spans 15 amino acids. CDR1 SEHNR and CDR2 FQNEAQ come from the germline V gene (reference sequence). Complete variable domain (other parts from reference TRBV7-9 and TRBJ2-7): DTGVSQNPRHKITKRGQNVTFRCDPISEHNRLYWYRQTLGQGPEFLTYFQNEAQLEKSRLLSDRFSAERPKGSFSTLEIQRTEQGDSAMYLCASSPREGNFYEQYFGPGTRLTVT.